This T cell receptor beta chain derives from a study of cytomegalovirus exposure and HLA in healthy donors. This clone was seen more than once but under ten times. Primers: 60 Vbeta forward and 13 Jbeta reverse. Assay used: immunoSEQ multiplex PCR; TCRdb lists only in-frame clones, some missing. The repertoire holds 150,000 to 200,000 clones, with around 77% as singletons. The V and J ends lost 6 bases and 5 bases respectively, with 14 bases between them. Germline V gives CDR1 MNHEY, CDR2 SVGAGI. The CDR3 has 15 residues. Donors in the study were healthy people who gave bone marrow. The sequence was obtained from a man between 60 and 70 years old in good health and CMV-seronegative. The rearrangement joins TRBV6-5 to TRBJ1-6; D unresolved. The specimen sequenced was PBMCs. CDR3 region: CASSPVETNNSPLHF. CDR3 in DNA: TGTGCCAGCAGCCCGGTCGAGACAAATAATTCACCCCTCCACTTT.